Here is one T cell receptor (beta chain) with its context. The CDR3 loop spans 14 amino acids. Germline V lookup: CDR1 MDHEN, CDR2 SYDVKM. The V end was cut by 5 bases, the J end by 6 bases, with 16 bases between. This entry comes from a study of blood T cell repertoires in COVID-19. Overall study context: T cells, B-cell-depleted T cells, or PBMCs provided the cDNA or gDNA that served as material.

Sequencing was performed with immunoSEQ multiplex PCR; in TCRdb, only in-frame clones are kept and a portion is missing. The table includes under 300,000 clones, around 90% detected once. This sequence joins TRBV28 and TRBJ1-2; D gene unclear. The clonotype was recovered from a woman younger than 45 who had recovered from COVID-19. The sample taken for sequencing was PBMCs or T cells enriched from blood (not recorded which). CDR3 DNA: TGTGCCAGCAGTCTGCGAGGAAGGTATAATGGCTACACCTTC. Translating gives CASSLRGRYNGYTF.